This T cell receptor (beta chain) is drawn from a study of vaccination effects on CD4 cells after COVID-19. Findings of the study overall: The vaccine-induced clones of healthy vaccinees included only 1 of 255 that cross-reacted with common cold coronaviruses.

CDR1 and CDR2 (germline): KGHDR, SFDVKD. This CDR3 is built from 14 residues. V gave up 10 bases and J gave up 1 base; unmatched junction bases: 6. Antigen-specific CD4+ T cells were first expanded with viral peptide pools by the ViraFEST assay and only then sequenced. Culturing for about 9 days preceded CD4+ T cell isolation. The healthy vaccine recipients, who had no prior SARS-CoV-2 infection, showed negative nucleocapsid antibodies. Comment on this clone: No antigen is known for it.

Data came from immunoSEQ multiplex PCR; TCRdb stores just in-frame clones and leaves some out. In the table there are just under 45,000 clones, roughly 79% of which are singletons. V and J are TRBV24-1 and TRBJ1-5, with 7 bases aligning to TRBD1. Sequencing was performed on CD4+ T cells from PBMCs cultured with SARS-CoV-2 spike peptides, taken before COVID-19 vaccination. The clonotype comes from a human donor who received a COVID-19 vaccine. CDR3 in amino acids: CATQGEGSNQPQHF. The CDR3 nucleotides are TGTGCCACTCAGGGGGAGGGAAGCAATCAGCCCCAGCATTTT.